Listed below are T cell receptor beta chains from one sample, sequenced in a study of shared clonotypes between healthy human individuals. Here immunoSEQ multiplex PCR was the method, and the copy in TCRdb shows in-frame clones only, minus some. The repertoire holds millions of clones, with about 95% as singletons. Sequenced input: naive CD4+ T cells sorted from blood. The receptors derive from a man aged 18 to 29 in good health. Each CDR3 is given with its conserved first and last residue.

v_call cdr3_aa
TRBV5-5 CASTLQGATNIQYF
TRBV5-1 CASSLEGFTGNTIYF
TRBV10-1 CASSVSGNSPLHF
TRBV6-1 CASSMQGAGANVLTF
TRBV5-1 CASSSGTEGNGYTF
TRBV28 CASSRQGRHGYTF
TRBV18 CASSPPGLQNTGELFF
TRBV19 CASSPGQVSLGTEAFF
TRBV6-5 CASSYSMRGYEQYF
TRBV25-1 CASSEGQRYEQYF
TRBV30 CAWSLRAPGELFF
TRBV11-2 CASSRRGATGGDTQYF
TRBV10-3 CAGGEYNEQFF
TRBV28 CASSFTDVDEQYF
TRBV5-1 CASRPTGETEAFF
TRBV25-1 CASSELVEQYF
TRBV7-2 CASSYSSGGSGNTIYF
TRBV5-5 CASRDPGTLGREYF
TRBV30 CAWMDRGRNTIYF
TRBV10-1 CARVLGRLLGYEQYF
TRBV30 CAWSAGQAHEQYF
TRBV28 CASSPQDRGTEAFF
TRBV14 CASSQGAGRYEQYF
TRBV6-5 CASSLTGRYGYTF
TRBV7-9 CASSFSGRAFLAFF
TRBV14 CASRKQTGVNSPLHF
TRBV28 CASTADRGNTDTQYF
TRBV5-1 CASSLSGQGARVYGYTF
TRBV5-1 CASSLGQDYGYTF
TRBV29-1 CSGRTGATNTEAFF
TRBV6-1 CASSEAPDRYSNQPQHF
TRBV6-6 CASSYPGASDSPLHF
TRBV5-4 CASSRTGQGTNYGYTF
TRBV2 CASSQDRGPDTQYF
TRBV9 CASSVGWEGTDTQYF
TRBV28 CASTQVYNSPLHF
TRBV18 CASSPPGAGSGNTIYF
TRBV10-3 CAISESQIGTGRYTGELFF
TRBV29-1 CSVGLGGGAIETQYF
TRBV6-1 CASSEFRAGVVVSNQPQHF
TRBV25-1 CASSAGGGRNYGYTF
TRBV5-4 CASSLVILQGANSPLHF